This T cell receptor (beta chain) originates from a study of shared clonotypes between healthy human individuals. Study at large: Plates per donor: three CD4 naive, three CD4 memory, two CD8 naive, one CD8 memory. General study findings and limits: Relative to memory subsets, naive subsets generally showed larger estimated richness. Genetic and exposure-history diversity was limited by the few donors.

Repertoires were generated with immunoSEQ multiplex PCR, while TCRdb's copy carries only in-frame clones and drops some. The sample has about 2,200,000 clones, under 95% seen once. The CDR3 has 14 residues. CDR1 and CDR2 from the germline V gene are MNHNY and SVGAGI (reference sequence). The ends lost 0 bases at V and 9 bases at J; junction bases unmatched: 4. This clone turned up a few times. The antigen is undetermined. Naive CD8 populations comprised CD45RO-negative cells positively selected for CCR7, excluding terminally differentiated effector memory CD45RA+ cells. Donors were Caucasian adults residing in Nashville, Tennessee, USA.

This sequence joins TRBV6-6 and TRBJ1-5, with 8 positions matching TRBD1. Specimen: naive CD8+ T cells from PBMCs. The sequence came from a man between 18 and 35 years old in good health. Some clones in this sample may be carry-over from other donors' samples. The CDR3: CASSYSDRGGPQHF. CDR3 DNA sequence: TGTGCCAGCAGTTACTCCGACAGGGGAGGGCCCCAGCATTTT.